These T cell receptor beta chains were read from a single sample in a study of beta chain features in type 1 diabetes. Only in-frame clones appear in the TCRdb table, and some are missing; sequencing was by immunoSEQ multiplex PCR. Of around 600,000 clones listed, around 11% are singletons. The sequenced sample consisted of naive CD4+ T cells from blood. These receptors were obtained from a man aged 25 to 45 with type 1 diabetes. Each CDR3 is given with its conserved first and last residue. D genes are given only for firm matches. Expanded clones are given a class, and other clones once, few, many or no size at all.

TRBJ2-1 | few | TRBV6-5 | NA | CASSYSRGQASEQFF | TGTGCCAGCAGTTACTCTAGGGGCCAAGCCTCGGAGCAGTTCTTC
TRBJ2-6 | few | TRBV19 | NA | CASSIITEPGANVLTF | TGTGCCAGTAGTATAATCACAGAACCTGGGGCCAACGTCCTGACTTTC
TRBJ2-7 | few | TRBV19 | TRBD2 | CASSLWTSGYEQYF | TGTGCCAGTAGTCTCTGGACTAGCGGGTACGAGCAGTACTTC
TRBJ2-7 | NA | TRBV18 | NA | CASSPRQADEQYF | TGTGCCAGCTCACCGAGGCAGGCGGACGAGCAGTACTTC
TRBJ1-2 | few | TRBV29-1 | TRBD1 | CSSSGTGAGYTF | TGCAGCTCGAGCGGGACAGGGGCTGGCTACACCTTC
TRBJ2-5 | NA | TRBV7-6 | NA | CASSSRARGGSQETQYF | TGTGCCAGCAGCTCTAGGGCGCGTGGAGGTAGCCAAGAGACCCAGTACTTC
TRBJ1-2 | NA | TRBV29-1 | TRBD1 | CSVDPLGDRRGYTF | TGCAGCGTTGATCCGCTGGGGGACAGGAGGGGCTACACCTTC
TRBJ1-4 | few | TRBV30 | NA | CACATGPGEKLFF | TGTGCCTGCGCTACAGGGCCGGGTGAAAAACTGTTTTTT
TRBJ1-5 | NA | TRBV5-5 | TRBD1 | CASSLAKLGTVTNQPQHF | TGTGCCAGCAGCTTGGCCAAGTTGGGGACAGTGACTAATCAGCCCCAGCATTTT
TRBJ2-6 | few | TRBV2 | NA | CASSEVREPGANVLTF | TGTGCCAGCAGTGAGGTGAGGGAACCTGGGGCCAACGTCCTGACTTTC
TRBJ2-1 | few | TRBV5-1 | NA | CASSLEGNEQFF | TGCGCCAGCAGCTTGGAAGGGAATGAGCAGTTCTTC
TRBJ2-1 | few | TRBV2 | NA | CASNPSSYNEQFF | TGTGCCAGCAATCCTAGCTCCTACAATGAGCAGTTCTTC
TRBJ1-5 | few | TRBV18 | NA | CASSPSRGNQPQHF | TGTGCCAGCTCACCAAGCAGGGGAAATCAGCCCCAGCATTTT
TRBJ2-7 | few | TRBV25-1 | NA | CASSESGGYEQYF | TGTGCCAGCAGTGAATCTGGTGGGTACGAGCAGTACTTC
TRBJ2-5 | NA | TRBV18 | NA | CASSPREGTQYF | TGTGCCAGCTCACCCCGGGAAGGGACCCAGTACTTC
TRBJ1-4 | few | TRBV25-1 | NA | CASSESTPNEKLFF | TGTGCCAGCAGTGAATCGACGCCTAATGAAAAACTGTTTTTT
TRBJ1-5 | NA | TRBV19 | NA | CASSIGKQGRQPQHF | TGTGCCAGTAGTATTGGGAAACAGGGTCGTCAGCCCCAGCATTTT
TRBJ2-7 | NA | TRBV28 | NA | CASSLNRVGYEQYF | TGTGCCAGCAGTTTAAACAGGGTGGGCTACGAGCAGTACTTC
TRBJ2-1 | few | TRBV6-6 | NA | CASRTGAAEGGQFF | TGTGCCAGCAGAACAGGGGCCGCGGAGGGGGGGCAGTTCTTC
TRBJ2-1 | few | TRBV29-1 | TRBD2 | CSARRTSGGYNEQFF | TGCAGCGCCAGAAGGACTAGCGGGGGGTACAATGAGCAGTTCTTC
TRBJ2-3 | few | TRBV25-1 | TRBD1 | CASREGTAPSTDTQYF | TGTGCCAGCAGAGAGGGGACAGCACCTAGCACAGATACGCAGTATTTT
TRBJ2-7 | NA | TRBV18 | NA | CASSPRGGADEQYF | TGTGCCAGCTCACCGCGTGGAGGCGCCGACGAGCAGTACTTC